Below are 22 T cell receptor beta chains sequenced from a single sample in a study of blood T cell repertoires in COVID-19. Repertoires were generated with immunoSEQ multiplex PCR, while TCRdb's copy carries only in-frame clones and drops some. The sample includes some 39,000 clones, 80% to 90% of them seen just once. The sample taken for sequencing was peripheral blood. The receptors originated from a man in his forties or fifties with active COVID-19.

V usage is TRBV2 and J usage is TRBJ1-4; TRBD1 matches at 7 bases. Germline V gives CDR1 SNHLY, CDR2 FYNNEI. J gave up 3 bases and V 7 bases, and 2 bases lay outside the gene matches. This CDR3 has 13 amino acids. CDR3 sequence: CASTDRPNEKLFF. The CDR3 DNA is TGTGCCAGCACGGACAGGCCTAATGAAAAACTGTTTTTT.

The CDR3 protein is CASSRGRSTLGGYEQYF. The DNA of the CDR3 is TGTGCCAGCAGCCGCGGGAGGTCTACTTTGGGTGGCTACGAGCAGTACTTC. The V and J genes are TRBV7-9 and TRBJ2-7; 8 positions agree with TRBD2. The CDR3 has 17 residues. CDR1 is SEHNR and CDR2 is FQNEAQ in the germline V gene (reference sequence). Germline trimming cut 5 bases from V and 3 bases from J; bases unmatched to any gene: 15. Looking up the rest from reference TRBV7-9 and TRBJ2-7 gives the full variable domain: DTGVSQNPRHKITKRGQNVTFRCDPISEHNRLYWYRQTLGQGPEFLTYFQNEAQLEKSRLLSDRFSAERPKGSFSTLEIQRTEQGDSAMYLCASSRGRSTLGGYEQYFGPGTRLTVT.

This chain links TRBV10-1 with TRBJ2-7; 10 bases match TRBD2. The CDR3 has 15 residues. V lost 3 bases and J lost 0; bases outside the gene matches: 2. CDR1 is WNHNN and CDR2 is SYGVQD in the germline V gene (reference sequence). The CDR3 sequence: CASSDPSGSSYEQYF. In nucleotides, the CDR3 is TGCGCCAGCAGTGACCCTAGCGGGAGCTCCTACGAGCAGTACTTC.

The V and J genes are TRBV5-1 and TRBJ2-1; possible D gene TRBD1, 6 bases. This CDR3 spans 13 amino acids. V lost 1 base, J lost 6 bases, and 8 bases lay in between. Germline CDR1 is SGHRS and CDR2 is YFSETQ. CDR3 loop: CASSLMGANEQFF. The CDR3 DNA reads TGCGCCAGCAGCTTGATGGGGGCCAATGAGCAGTTCTTC.

The chain carries TRBV19 and TRBJ1-1, with D unclear. The ends were cut back, 5 bases at V and 5 bases at J, with 18 bases in the middle. Germline V gene data show CDR1 as LNHDA and CDR2 as SQIVND (reference sequence). The CDR3 is made up of 15 amino acids. Written as DNA, the CDR3 is TGTGCCAGTAGTGCGGTGTACTCCTCCGGTACTGAAGCTTTCTTT. Amino acids: CASSAVYSSGTEAFF.

The chain employs TRBV27 and TRBJ1-2, with D possibly being TRBD1 (6 bases). The CDR3 has 14 residues. Deletions cut 3 bases from V and 2 bases from J, with 10 bases between. The V gene's germline CDR1 is MNHEY and CDR2 SMNVEV (reference sequence). CDR3 region: CASSLGAPNYGYTF. The CDR3 nucleotides read TGTGCCAGCAGTTTGGGGGCGCCCAACTATGGCTACACCTTC.

V gene TRBV7-2 combines with J gene TRBJ2-2; the match to TRBD2 covers 11 bases. V lost 4 bases and J lost 6; bases outside the gene matches: 4. The CDR3 has 15 amino acids. Germline V gene lookup returns CDR1 SGHTA and CDR2 FQGNSA. The chain's CDR3 is CASSYGTSGAGELFF. DNA of the CDR3: TGTGCCAGCAGCTATGGGACTAGCGGCGCCGGGGAGCTGTTTTTT.

The CDR3 protein is CASRRTGREFPHEQFF. As DNA, the CDR3 is TGCGCCAGCAGACGGACAGGGAGAGAGTTCCCTCATGAGCAGTTCTTC. The rearrangement joins TRBV10-2 to TRBJ2-1; the match to TRBD1 covers 8 bases. The CDR3 is 16 amino acids. Germline V gene sequence: CDR1 WSHSY, CDR2 SAAADI. After removal of 6 bases from V and 8 bases from J, the junction contained 15 bases not matched to a gene.

V gene TRBV6-5 combines with J gene TRBJ1-2, with D tentatively TRBD1 (6 bases). Germline loops: CDR1 MNHEY, CDR2 SVGAGI. Trimming took 7 bases from V and 9 from J, leaving 15 bases between them. The CDR3 runs 12 residues. CDR3 in DNA: TGTGCCAGCATCGGACCAGGGGTCAGCTACACCTTC. It codes for CASIGPGVSYTF.

J is TRBJ2-1 and V is TRBV11-2; tentatively, D is TRBD2 (5 bases). Trimming took 2 bases from V and 6 from J, leaving 23 bases between them. This CDR3 has 18 amino acids. CDR1 SGHAT and CDR2 FQNNGV come from the germline V gene. CDR3 protein: CASSLIGPLGKFTNEQFF. In nucleotides, the CDR3 is TGTGCCAGCAGCTTAATAGGACCCCTCGGGAAATTCACCAATGAGCAGTTCTTC.

This clone appeared once. The V gene is TRBV18, the J gene TRBJ2-3; 12 positions agree with TRBD1. Trimming at V came to 2 bases and at J to 0 bases, leaving 9 bases not matched to a gene. The CDR3 runs to 19 residues. The germline V gene has CDR1 KGHSH and CDR2 LQKENI. DNA for the CDR3: TGTGCCAGCTCACCAAGAGTGGGACAGGGGGCGCGGAGCACAGATACGCAGTATTTT. This codes for CASSPRVGQGARSTDTQYF. The variable domain in full, with the rest retrieved from reference TRBV18 and TRBJ2-3, is NAGVMQNPRHLVRRRGQEARLRCSPMKGHSHVYWYRQLPEEGLKFMVYLQKENIIDESGMPKERFSAEFPKEGPSILRIQQVVRGDSAAYFCASSPRVGQGARSTDTQYFGPGTRLTVL.

The V and J genes are TRBV28 and TRBJ2-7, with 7 bases identical to TRBD2. Germline CDR1 MDHEN, CDR2 SYDVKM. Germline trimming cut 3 bases from V and 5 bases from J; bases unmatched to any gene: 10. The CDR3 consists of 15 residues. This chain's CDR3 is CASSFTPPTSHEQYF. The DNA of the CDR3 is TGTGCCAGCAGTTTCACTCCTCCGACTAGCCACGAGCAGTACTTC.

The chain links TRBV28 to TRBJ1-6, with D maybe TRBD1 (6 bases). Between the trimmed V and J ends, which lost 3 bases and 6 bases, there was a span of 12 bases. There are 15 residues in the CDR3. Germline V gene data show CDR1 as MDHEN and CDR2 as SYDVKM. The CDR3 region is CASSLSTGPNSPLHF. In nucleotides, the CDR3 is TGTGCCAGCAGTTTGAGTACAGGGCCTAATTCACCCCTCCACTTT.

The J gene is TRBJ1-1, the V gene TRBV2, with no clear D. This CDR3 has 14 residues. The V gene lost 2 bases and the J gene lost 0 bases, with 7 bases spanning the gap. CDR1 and CDR2 (germline): SNHLY, FYNNEI. CDR3 loop: CASSENTMNTEAFF. DNA of the CDR3: TGTGCCAGCAGTGAAAACACCATGAACACTGAAGCTTTCTTT.

V usage is TRBV7-3 and J usage is TRBJ1-6; D remains unclear. CDR3 length: 14 residues. Looked up from germline, CDR1 is SGHTA and CDR2 is FQGTGA. V was trimmed by 2 bases and J by 11 bases, leaving 13 bases between them. As DNA, the CDR3 is TGTGCCAGCAGCTTAGGGCCCCTGGGTCCACCCCTCCACTTT. It specifies CASSLGPLGPPLHF.

This clone was picked up one time. V is TRBV4-2 and J is TRBJ1-5; TRBD1 is a possible D gene (5 bases). The CDR3 totals 15 residues. Deletions cut 2 bases from V and 3 bases from J, with 11 bases between. Germline V gives CDR1 LGHNA, CDR2 YNFKEQ. CDR3: CASSQFDSDNQPQHF. CDR3 nucleotides: TGTGCCAGCAGCCAATTTGACAGTGACAATCAGCCCCAGCATTTT.

The chain uses TRBV21-1 and TRBJ2-3; the table calls TRBD2, which could not be checked here. TRBV21-1 is classified as a pseudogene. The CDR3 runs 15 residues. CDR3 in DNA: TGTGCCAGCAGCAGGGCTAGCGGGAGGGTGCGTACGCAGTATTTT. Protein sequence: CASSRASGRVRTQYF.

The chain is built from TRBV11-3 and TRBJ2-1; the match to TRBD2 covers 16 bases. This CDR3 has 16 amino acids. V trimming: 3 bases; J trimming: 8 bases; junction bases outside the gene matches: 4. CDR1 and CDR2 from the germline V gene are SGHNT and YENEEA. CDR3 region: CASSLGTSGRVDEQFF. CDR3 bases: TGTGCCAGCAGCTTGGGGACTAGCGGGAGGGTCGATGAGCAGTTCTTC.

This rearrangement joins TRBV30 to TRBJ1-6; 9 bases are shared with TRBD1. Germline V gene lookup returns CDR1 GTSNPN and CDR2 SVGIG (reference sequence). Trimming took 3 bases from V and 9 from J; bases not matched to a gene: 6. The CDR3 loop spans 14 amino acids. This chain's CDR3 is CAWRTDRGGSPLHF. The CDR3 DNA reads as TGTGCCTGGAGGACGGACAGGGGCGGTTCACCCCTCCACTTT.

This rearrangement joins TRBV5-1 to TRBJ1-2, with a weak D call TRBD1 (5 bases). In germline, CDR1 is SGHRS, CDR2 YFSETQ. The length of the CDR3 is 16 residues. Trimming removed 2 bases from V and 3 bases from J, with 17 bases in between. CDR3 in DNA: TGCGCCAGCAGCTTCCGTGCTGCAGGGTTCGACTATGGCTACACCTTC. Encoded protein: CASSFRAAGFDYGYTF.

This chain uses TRBV5-1 with TRBJ2-1; D is unresolved. The length of the CDR3 is 14 residues. Per the germline V gene, CDR1 is SGHRS and CDR2 is YFSETQ. The V and J ends lost 4 bases and 5 bases respectively, with 13 bases between them. The CDR3 is CASSPKDFDNEQFF. The CDR3 coding sequence is TGCGCCAGCAGCCCGAAAGACTTTGACAATGAGCAGTTCTTC. Combining the CDR3 with reference TRBV5-1 and TRBJ2-1 gives the whole variable domain KAGVTQTPRYLIKTRGQQVTLSCSPISGHRSVSWYQQTPGQGLQFLFEYFSETQRNKGNFPGRFSGRQFSNSRSEMNVSTLELGDSALYLCASSPKDFDNEQFFGPGTRLTVL.

In its sample, this clone was seen once. CDR3 amino acids: CASSEVTATYGYTF. The CDR3 region has the DNA TGTGCCAGCAGTGAAGTAACAGCTACTTATGGCTACACCTTC. This chain joins TRBV6-1 and TRBJ1-2; D remains unclear. The CDR3 spans 14 residues. Between the trimmed V and J ends, which lost 1 base and 5 bases, there was a span of 11 bases. Germline CDR1 is MNHNS and CDR2 is SASEGT.